A selection of T cell receptor beta chains follows, all from one sample in a study of technical replicates of blood from a few donors. TCRdb's table, derived via immunoSEQ multiplex PCR, lists solely in-frame clones and lacks some. The table includes about 93,000 clones, roughly 96% detected once. The sequenced material came from T cells isolated from PBMCs. The receptors were gathered from a human donor in good health. Both conserved end residues are part of each CDR3. The D gene is left open where the match is weak. Not all rows give a size; the values are once, few, many and, for expanded clones, a class.

clone size	D gene	V gene	J gene	CDR3 DNA	CDR3 protein
.	.	TRBV19	TRBJ2-7	TGTGCCAGTAGTATAGAGGGCGGGGCGGGCGAGCAGTACTTC	CASSIEGGAGEQYF
.	TRBD2	TRBV5-4	TRBJ2-5	TGTGCCAGCAGCTTGGACGGACTAGCGGGAAAAGAGACCCAGTACTTC	CASSLDGLAGKETQYF
.	.	TRBV27	TRBJ2-3	TGTGCCAGCCTTGGGCCAGATACGCAGTATTTT	CASLGPDTQYF
.	.	TRBV6-5	TRBJ1-3	TGTGCCAGCAGTTCTCTGCGGTCTGGAAACACCATATATTTT	CASSSLRSGNTIYF
.	.	TRBV9	TRBJ2-7	TGTGCCAGCAGCGTAGTAAAAACCTACGAGCAGTACTTC	CASSVVKTYEQYF
.	TRBD1	TRBV28	TRBJ2-7	TGTGCCAGCAGTGGAGGGACAGGGATTTCCTACGAGCAGTACTTC	CASSGGTGISYEQYF
.	.	TRBV21-1	TRBJ1-2	.	CASSKVGQGASPSNYGYTF
.	.	TRBV27	TRBJ2-5	TGTGCCAGCAGTATCGGGATTCAAGAGACCCAGTACTTC	CASSIGIQETQYF
once	TRBD2	TRBV6-1	TRBJ2-3	TGTGCCAGCAGTCCTAGCGGGAGTTACACAGATACGCAGTATTTT	CASSPSGSYTDTQYF
.	.	TRBV14	TRBJ2-7	TGTGCCATCGGAGGACCCAAGGCAGTGTACGAGCAGTACTTC	CAIGGPKAVYEQYF
once	TRBD2	TRBV2	TRBJ2-7	TGTGCCAGCAGTGAACTCGGGACTAGCGGGAGATTGCGGGAGCAGTACTTC	CASSELGTSGRLREQYF
.	TRBD2	TRBV11-3	TRBJ2-1	TGTGCCAGCAGCTTCACTAGCGGGAGGGCCTATGAAGGGCAGTTCTTC	CASSFTSGRAYEGQFF
.	TRBD1	TRBV5-1	TRBJ2-7	TGCGCCAGCAGCTACGGGACAGGGGCTTACGAGCAGTACTTC	CASSYGTGAYEQYF
.	TRBD1	TRBV27	TRBJ2-1	TGTGCCAGCAGTTCCGCCGGGACAGAGTACAATGAGCAGTTCTTC	CASSSAGTEYNEQFF
.	.	TRBV10-3	TRBJ1-1	TGTGCCATCAGCACGAGGAACACTGAAGCTTTCTTT	CAISTRNTEAFF
once	.	TRBV30	TRBJ2-5	TGTGCCTGGACCACAGGAGAGACCCAGTACTTC	CAWTTGETQYF
once	.	TRBV19	TRBJ2-1	TGTGCCAGTAGAGGACTTAGCACGTTATCCTACAATGAGCAGTTCTTC	CASRGLSTLSYNEQFF
.	TRBD1	TRBV27	TRBJ1-1	TGTGCCAGCAGTTGGACAGGGGTGGGCACTGAAGCTTTCTTT	CASSWTGVGTEAFF
once	TRBD1	TRBV9	TRBJ2-7	TGTGCCAGCAGTTCCCGAACAGGGGCCGTTGGTGGCGAGCAGTACTTC	CASSSRTGAVGGEQYF
.	.	TRBV29-1	TRBJ1-1	TGCAGCGGGTTCCATCGGGGGAACACTGAAGCTTTCTTT	CSGFHRGNTEAFF
.	TRBD2	TRBV4-1	TRBJ2-5	TGCGCCAGCAGCCAAGGGGGGGGAGGGGAAGAGACCCAGTACTTC	CASSQGGGGEETQYF